The next 21 T cell receptor beta chains were all read from a single sample in a study of T cell responses to AZD1222 COVID-19 vaccine. Profiling relied on immunoSEQ multiplex PCR, and the TCRdb table lists in-frame clones only, not all of them. The sample carries 120,000 or so clones, roughly 84% recorded once. The material was peripheral blood, obtained on day 0 of AZD1222 vaccination. These receptors were taken from an adult in good health.

The gene calls are TRBV10-2 and TRBJ2-2; D remains ambiguous. V lost 4 bases and J lost 1, with 10 bases in between. The CDR3 runs to 15 residues. Germline CDR1 and CDR2: WSHSY and SAAADI. The CDR3: CASSALQQNTGELFF. CDR3 bases: TGCGCCAGCAGTGCGTTACAGCAGAACACCGGGGAGCTGTTTTTT.

The chain's CDR3 is CAWRRGRTQGEKLFF. For the CDR3, the DNA is TGTGCCTGGAGACGGGGCCGCACCCAAGGTGAAAAACTGTTTTTT. The chain links TRBV30 to TRBJ1-4; a possible D gene is TRBD1 (5 bases). CDR1 is GTSNPN, CDR2 SVGIG, per germline (reference sequence). V was trimmed by 3 bases and J by 7 bases, leaving 18 bases between them. The CDR3 has 15 amino acids.

This sequence joins TRBV11-2 and TRBJ2-7; D ambiguous. V lost 0 bases and J 6 bases, leaving 15 bases between the germline ends. The germline V gene has CDR1 SGHAT and CDR2 FQNNGV. The CDR3 loop spans 15 amino acids. CDR3 DNA: TGTGCCAGCAGCTTAGATGACCGGGTGGTTCGCGAGCAGTACTTC. Its protein is CASSLDDRVVREQYF.

V gene TRBV7-9 combines with J gene TRBJ2-1; maybe TRBD2 (6 bases). Germline assignment: CDR1 SEHNR and CDR2 FQNEAQ (reference sequence). Trimming cost V 5 bases and J 6 bases, with 14 bases left between them. The CDR3 length is 14 residues. CDR3 nucleotides: TGTGCCAGCAGCCCCCGGGGGTTCGCCAATGAGCAGTTCTTC. It encodes CASSPRGFANEQFF. The variable domain in full, with the rest retrieved from reference TRBV7-9 and TRBJ2-1, is DTGVSQNPRHKITKRGQNVTFRCDPISEHNRLYWYRQTLGQGPEFLTYFQNEAQLEKSRLLSDRFSAERPKGSFSTLEIQRTEQGDSAMYLCASSPRGFANEQFFGPGTRLTVL.

V usage is TRBV19 and J usage is TRBJ2-3, with 12 bases identical to TRBD2. J lost 6 bases, V lost 6 bases, and 10 bases had no gene match. The CDR3 consists of 16 residues. From germline, CDR1 is LNHDA and CDR2 SQIVND (reference sequence). The CDR3 protein is CASRNLAGGPGDTQYF. DNA of the CDR3: TGTGCCAGTAGGAATCTAGCGGGGGGGCCAGGTGATACGCAGTATTTT.

The CDR3 protein is CASSLRDREDTEAFF. CDR3 nucleotides: TGTGCCAGCAGCCTACGGGACAGGGAAGACACTGAAGCTTTCTTT. J is TRBJ1-1 and V is TRBV6-2 or TRBV6-3; 9 bases align to TRBD1. CDR3 length equals 15 residues. The germline V gene has CDR1 MNHEY and CDR2 SVGEGT. V lost 6 bases to trimming and J lost 3 bases; unmatched junction nucleotides: 8.

The chain recombines TRBV5-6 with TRBJ1-2; TRBD1 matches at 7 bases. Germline CDR1 reads SGHDT; CDR2 reads YYEEEE. V shed 4 bases and J 1 base; nucleotides not matched to a gene: 10. The CDR3 runs 16 residues. The CDR3 reads CASSPDLGQSNYGYTF. The CDR3 nucleotides are TGTGCCAGCAGCCCCGACCTGGGACAGAGTAACTATGGCTACACCTTC. Full variable domain (outside the CDR3, taken from reference TRBV5-6 and TRBJ1-2): DAGVTQSPTHLIKTRGQQVTLRCSPKSGHDTVSWYQQALGQGPQFIFQYYEEEERQRGNFPDRFSGHQFPNYSSELNVNALLLGDSALYLCASSPDLGQSNYGYTFGSGTRLTVV.

The chain is built from TRBV5-5 and TRBJ1-3; maybe TRBD1 (6 bases). Germline CDR1 reads SGHKS; CDR2 reads YYEKEE (reference sequence). The CDR3 is 14 residues long. V was clipped by 4 bases and J by 3 bases, with 11 bases between them. DNA for the CDR3: TGTGCCAGCAGCGGAGGGGGTTATGGAAACACCATATATTTT. Translation: CASSGGGYGNTIYF.

V gene TRBV10-3 combines with J gene TRBJ2-3, with TRBD2 matching over 10 bases. Losses at the gene ends were 2 bases for V and 2 bases for J; bases not matched to a gene: 4. This CDR3 is 16 amino acids long. From germline, CDR1 is ENHRY and CDR2 SYGVKD. DNA for the CDR3: TGTGCCATCAGTGAGGGGACTAGCGCCTTCACAGATACGCAGTATTTT. Protein: CAISEGTSAFTDTQYF.

The genes are TRBV6-1 and TRBJ2-7; TRBD1 aligns across 9 bases. This CDR3 is built from 15 residues. Trimming at V came to 3 bases and at J to 6 bases, leaving 9 bases not matched to a gene. Germline V lookup: CDR1 MNHNS, CDR2 SASEGT. The CDR3 DNA follows: TGTGCCAGCAGTGACGGGAAACAGGGGGCGTCCGAGCAGTACTTC. Amino acids: CASSDGKQGASEQYF.

The CDR3 is CASSQGMNTEAFF. In DNA form, the CDR3 reads TGTGCCAGCAGTCAAGGCATGAACACTGAAGCTTTCTTT. The chain employs TRBV27 and TRBJ1-1; unclear D gene. V was trimmed by 5 bases and J by 0 bases, leaving 7 bases between them. Per germline, CDR1 MNHEY and CDR2 SMNVEV (reference sequence). The CDR3 spans 13 residues.

The rearrangement links TRBV12-3 or TRBV12-4 to TRBJ1-1; unclear D gene. V lost 3 bases to trimming and J lost 4 bases, with 6 bases between them. The CDR3 totals 12 residues. Here the CDR3 reads CASSFPGTEAFF. CDR3 bases: TGTGCCAGCAGTTTTCCGGGCACTGAAGCTTTCTTT.

V usage is TRBV19 and J usage is TRBJ1-2; D remains unclear. V lost 1 base and J 8 bases, leaving 11 bases between the germline ends. Germline CDR1 is LNHDA and CDR2 is SQIVND (reference sequence). The CDR3 runs 13 residues. The CDR3: CASSIGGDGGYTF. The CDR3 bases are TGTGCCAGTAGTATAGGGGGAGATGGGGGCTACACCTTC.

The chain is built from TRBV18 and TRBJ1-1, with a weak D call TRBD1 (5 bases). Trimming removed 0 bases from V and 2 bases from J, with 13 bases in between. Per the germline V gene, CDR1 is KGHSH and CDR2 is LQKENI. The length of the CDR3 is 16 residues. The CDR3 region is CASSPPGVLGNTEAFF. CDR3 bases: TGTGCCAGCTCACCACCGGGGGTATTGGGTAACACTGAAGCTTTCTTT.

V is TRBV28 and J is TRBJ2-1; a possible D gene is TRBD1 (6 bases). V lost 6 bases and J 2 bases, leaving 20 bases between the germline ends. The CDR3 extends over 17 amino acids. From germline, CDR1 is MDHEN and CDR2 SYDVKM. The CDR3: CASRSLGARGAYNEQFF. CDR3 coding DNA: TGTGCCAGCAGGTCGCTGGGGGCCCGTGGGGCCTACAATGAGCAGTTCTTC.

The chain has TRBV4-1 and TRBJ2-7; 14 bases agree with TRBD2. Losses at the gene ends were 0 bases for V and 0 bases for J; bases not matched to a gene: 7. CDR1 is MGHRA, CDR2 YSYEKL, per germline. This CDR3 has 19 residues. CDR3 DNA sequence: TGCGCCAGCAGCCAAGAAGGACTAGCGGGGGGCCCCGGCTCCTACGAGCAGTACTTC. It specifies CASSQEGLAGGPGSYEQYF.

The count of this clone is one. This chain joins TRBV7-8 and TRBJ1-6; D not certain. Germline assignment: CDR1 SGHVS and CDR2 FQNEAQ. This CDR3 is built from 11 residues. Trimming left V 5 bases short and J 13 bases short, with 9 bases between. CDR3 DNA: TGTGCCAGCAGCCCGGGTCTCCCCCTCCACTTT. As protein: CASSPGLPLHF.

The genes are TRBV10-1 and TRBJ2-7; D possibly corresponds to TRBD2 (7 bases). V was clipped by 3 bases and J by 3 bases, with 12 bases between them. The CDR3 loop spans 14 amino acids. The germline V gene encodes CDR1 WNHNN and CDR2 SYGVQD (reference sequence). CDR3 in amino acids: CASSEGGDYYEQYF. Here the CDR3 DNA reads TGCGCCAGCAGTGAAGGGGGGGATTACTACGAGCAGTACTTC.

The V and J genes are TRBV5-4 and TRBJ2-2, with unresolved D. From germline, CDR1 is SGHNT and CDR2 YYREEE (reference sequence). The ends were cut back, 4 bases at V and 6 bases at J, with 10 bases in the middle. The CDR3 has 13 amino acids. The CDR3 DNA sequence: TGTGCCAGCAGCCCCGAACGGGCCGGGGAGCTGTTTTTT. Amino acid sequence: CASSPERAGELFF.

The rearrangement joins TRBV6-1 to TRBJ1-5, with 11 bases matching TRBD1. From germline, CDR1 is MNHNS and CDR2 SASEGT. The CDR3 has 19 amino acids. V shed 3 bases and J 11 bases; nucleotides not matched to a gene: 21. CDR3 sequence: CASSDNPRGTGGRLGAQHF. The CDR3 region has the DNA TGTGCCAGCAGTGATAACCCCCGTGGGACAGGGGGGAGGTTGGGAGCCCAGCATTTT.

The rearrangement uses TRBV10-3 and TRBJ2-3, with 12 bases matching TRBD2. Trimming removed 10 bases from V and 5 bases from J; junction bases left unmatched: 10. Germline V gene data show CDR1 as ENHRY and CDR2 as SYGVKD. The CDR3 extends over 15 amino acids. The CDR3 DNA reads as TGTGCCACCCGCCCTAGCGGGGGGGGAGTAGATACGCAGTATTTT. This gives the protein CATRPSGGGVDTQYF.